The rows below give T cell receptor beta chains drawn from one sample of a study of control samples from healthy donors and cancer patients. Sequencing used immunoSEQ multiplex PCR; TCRdb keeps in-frame clones, though not all of them. Of under 200,000 clones in the sample, about 93% were seen once. Sequences were obtained from blood. The receptor set was obtained from a woman aged 60-70 years in good health. CDR3s include the opening cysteine and the closing phenylalanine or tryptophan. Clone size is not always given. Where it is, it says once, few, many or a class for expanded clones.

J	size	V	CDR3
TRBJ1-5	-	TRBV6-2/TRBV6-3	CASSYSQWRQELYSNQPQHF
TRBJ2-7	-	TRBV9	CASSVVGLADDLGEQYF
TRBJ1-2	once	TRBV5-4	CASSLAGTGSSYTF
TRBJ2-2	-	TRBV7-3	CASSPRDGELFF
TRBJ1-6	-	TRBV7-9	CASSRQDSPLHF
TRBJ2-3	-	TRBV29-1	CSASRASDLTDTQYF
TRBJ1-4	-	TRBV7-2	CASGIATNEKLFF
TRBJ2-3	once	TRBV18	CASSPGTITDTQYF
TRBJ2-7	-	TRBV6-6	CASSPGGSYEQYF
TRBJ1-2	-	TRBV29-1	CSVVRQASSGYGYTF
TRBJ2-3	-	TRBV14	CASSHHRGGGEDTQYF
TRBJ1-2	-	TRBV27	CASSLSHVYGYTF
TRBJ1-3	-	TRBV30	CAWRRTGGNTIYF
TRBJ1-1	-	TRBV7-9	CASSLEPLMSGDTEAFF
TRBJ2-5	-	TRBV30	CAWSARGSGGEETQYF
TRBJ1-2	-	TRBV6-5	CASRDTGGYYGYTF
TRBJ1-1	-	TRBV18	CASSPLNRDQAFF
TRBJ2-7	-	TRBV4-3	CASSPVGSTSSYEQYF
TRBJ1-2	-	TRBV7-3	CASSLTFGGQDGYTF
TRBJ2-3	-	TRBV25-1	CASNTPRGDTQYF
TRBJ1-6	-	TRBV7-2	CASSLVAGVRNNSPLHF
TRBJ2-5	-	TRBV7-9	CASSHPLGEGQETQYF
TRBJ2-3	-	TRBV27	CASSSHGQGRTDTQYF
TRBJ1-1	-	TRBV7-2	CASSPLPKAFF
TRBJ1-4	-	TRBV7-9	CASSGPGQGMTNEKLFF
TRBJ2-2	-	TRBV10-3	CAISREYTGELFF
TRBJ1-1	-	TRBV12-3/TRBV12-4	CASRNPGTEAFF
TRBJ2-3	-	TRBV6-2/TRBV6-3	CASSSGGAGAADTQYF
TRBJ2-5	-	TRBV2	CASRSGRTGVLETQYF
TRBJ1-2	-	TRBV7-2	CASSLDQGSAYGYTF
TRBJ1-2	once	TRBV7-2	CASSSEGQGIYGYTF
TRBJ1-5	-	TRBV18	CASSFRDSNQPQHF
TRBJ1-5	-	TRBV2	CASSARGFQPQHF
TRBJ1-2	-	TRBV7-2	CASSLGQGMGGYGYTF
TRBJ1-3	few	TRBV7-2	CASSSAGTQGNTIYF
TRBJ2-1	-	TRBV3-1/TRBV3-2	CASSQGTEGEQFF
TRBJ2-1	-	TRBV6-5	CASTPGSGGHNEQFF
TRBJ2-3	-	TRBV9	CASSSRTSGGATQYF
TRBJ2-3	-	TRBV10-3	CAISESKDTQYF
TRBJ2-2	-	TRBV11-3	CASSPIGVGGELFF
TRBJ1-4	-	TRBV25-1	CASSDPRVASEKLFF